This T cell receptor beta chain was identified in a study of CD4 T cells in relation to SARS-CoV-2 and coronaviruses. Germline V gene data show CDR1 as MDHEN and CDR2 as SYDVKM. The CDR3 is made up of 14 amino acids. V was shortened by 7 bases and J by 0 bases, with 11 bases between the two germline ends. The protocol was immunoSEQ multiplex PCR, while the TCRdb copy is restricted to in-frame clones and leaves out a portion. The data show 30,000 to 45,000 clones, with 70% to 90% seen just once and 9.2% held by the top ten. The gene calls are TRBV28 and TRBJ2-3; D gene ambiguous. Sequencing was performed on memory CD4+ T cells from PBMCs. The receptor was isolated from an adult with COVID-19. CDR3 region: CASTRPDSTDTQYF. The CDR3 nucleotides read TGTGCCAGCACCCGCCCCGATAGCACAGATACGCAGTATTTT.